This TCR beta chain derives from a study of blood T cell repertoires in COVID-19. Profiled with immunoSEQ multiplex PCR; TCRdb holds only in-frame clones, not every one. The repertoire holds fewer than 200,000 clones, with about three quarters as singletons. The ends lost 0 bases at V and 3 bases at J; junction bases unmatched: 4. There are 16 residues in the CDR3. Per germline, CDR1 MNHEY and CDR2 SVGAGI. This clonotype was obtained from a man between 65 and 85 years old with acute or convalescent COVID-19. This chain joins TRBV6-5 and TRBJ1-3, with 8 bases matching TRBD1. The sample was peripheral blood. CDR3 in amino acids: CASSYSNRGFGNTIYF. The DNA of the CDR3 is TGTGCCAGCAGTTACTCGAACAGGGGGTTTGGAAACACCATATATTTT.